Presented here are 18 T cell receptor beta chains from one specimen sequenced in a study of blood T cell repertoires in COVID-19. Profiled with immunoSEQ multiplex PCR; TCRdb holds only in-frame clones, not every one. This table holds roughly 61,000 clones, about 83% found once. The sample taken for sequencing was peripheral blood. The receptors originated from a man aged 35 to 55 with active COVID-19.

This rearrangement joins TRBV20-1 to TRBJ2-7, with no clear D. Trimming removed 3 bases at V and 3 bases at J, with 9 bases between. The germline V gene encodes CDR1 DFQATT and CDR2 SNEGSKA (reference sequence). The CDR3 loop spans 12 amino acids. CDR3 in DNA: TGCAGTGCTAGTCCTAGTGGCTACGAGCAGTACTTC. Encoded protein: CSASPSGYEQYF.

The CDR3 DNA is TGTGCCAGCAGCCAAGATCGGTGGGCCCGCGGGGAGCTGTTTTTT. Amino acid sequence: CASSQDRWARGELFF. J is TRBJ2-2 and V is TRBV3-1 (or the pseudogene TRBV3-2), with D uncertain. V was cut by 0 bases and J by 7 bases, with 12 bases left in between. The CDR3 extends over 15 amino acids. Germline loops: CDR1 LGHDT, CDR2 YNNKEL (reference sequence).

The CDR3 sequence is CASSLRGWNEQYF. CDR3 in DNA: TGTGCCAGCAGCTTAAGGGGCTGGAACGAGCAGTACTTC. The V call is TRBV7-6, the J call TRBJ2-7, with D possibly TRBD1 on 5 matching bases. V dropped 2 bases and J dropped 5 bases, with 10 bases sitting between them. This CDR3 is built from 13 residues. CDR1 is SGHVS and CDR2 is FNYEAQ in the germline V gene.

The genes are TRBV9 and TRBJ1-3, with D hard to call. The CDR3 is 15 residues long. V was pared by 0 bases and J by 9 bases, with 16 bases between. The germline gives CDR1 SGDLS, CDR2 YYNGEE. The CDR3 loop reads CASSVEGAMESTIYF. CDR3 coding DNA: TGTGCCAGCAGCGTAGAGGGAGCGATGGAAAGCACCATATATTTT.

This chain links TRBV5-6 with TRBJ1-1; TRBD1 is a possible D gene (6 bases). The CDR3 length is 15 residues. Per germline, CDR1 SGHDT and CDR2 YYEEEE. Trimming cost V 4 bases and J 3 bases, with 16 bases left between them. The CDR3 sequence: CASSRPDGGHTEAFF. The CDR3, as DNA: TGTGCCAGCAGCCGACCGGACGGGGGGCACACTGAAGCTTTCTTT.

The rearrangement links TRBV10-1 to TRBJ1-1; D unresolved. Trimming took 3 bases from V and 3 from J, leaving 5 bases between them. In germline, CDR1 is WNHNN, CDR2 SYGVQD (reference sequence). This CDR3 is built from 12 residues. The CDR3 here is CASSDEYTEAFF. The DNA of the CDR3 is TGCGCCAGCAGTGACGAGTACACTGAAGCTTTCTTT.

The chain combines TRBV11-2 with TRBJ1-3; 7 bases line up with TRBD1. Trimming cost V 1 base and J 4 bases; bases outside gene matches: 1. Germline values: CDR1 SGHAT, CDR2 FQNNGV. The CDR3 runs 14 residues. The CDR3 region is CASSLVGQGNTIYF. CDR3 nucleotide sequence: TGTGCCAGCAGCTTAGTGGGACAGGGAAACACCATATATTTT.

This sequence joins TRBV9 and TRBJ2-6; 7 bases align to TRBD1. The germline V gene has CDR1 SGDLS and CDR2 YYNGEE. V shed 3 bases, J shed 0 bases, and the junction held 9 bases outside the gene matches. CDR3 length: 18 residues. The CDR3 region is CASSARGQIHSGANVLTF. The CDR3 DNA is TGTGCCAGCAGCGCTCGGGGACAGATTCACTCTGGGGCCAACGTCCTGACTTTC.

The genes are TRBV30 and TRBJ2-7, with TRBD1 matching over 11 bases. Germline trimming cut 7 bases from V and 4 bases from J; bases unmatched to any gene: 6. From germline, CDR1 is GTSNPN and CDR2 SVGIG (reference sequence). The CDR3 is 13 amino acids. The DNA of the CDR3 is TGTGCCTCAGGACAGGGGGCGATTTACGAGCAGTACTTC. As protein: CASGQGAIYEQYF.

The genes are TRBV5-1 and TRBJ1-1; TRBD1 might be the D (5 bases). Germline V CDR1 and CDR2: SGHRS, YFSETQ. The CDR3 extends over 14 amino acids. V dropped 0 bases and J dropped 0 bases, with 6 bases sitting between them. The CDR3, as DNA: TGCGCCAGCAGCTTGGTGGACATGAACACTGAAGCTTTCTTT. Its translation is CASSLVDMNTEAFF.

The CDR3: CASSQGGYEQYF. The CDR3 DNA is TGTGCCAGCAGCCAGGGGGGCTACGAGCAGTACTTC. The rearrangement links TRBV11-2 to TRBJ2-7; weak D call: TRBD1 (7 bases). Germline lookup yields CDR1 SGHAT and CDR2 FQNNGV. The CDR3 has 12 amino acids. V was shortened by 5 bases and J by 3 bases, with 8 bases between the two germline ends.

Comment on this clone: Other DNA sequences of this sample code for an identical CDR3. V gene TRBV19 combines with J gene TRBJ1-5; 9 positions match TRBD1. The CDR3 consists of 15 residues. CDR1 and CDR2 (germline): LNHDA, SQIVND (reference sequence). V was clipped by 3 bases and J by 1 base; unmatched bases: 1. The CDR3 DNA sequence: TGTGCCAGTAGTATCGGACAGGGGAGCAATCAGCCCCAGCATTTT. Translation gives CASSIGQGSNQPQHF.

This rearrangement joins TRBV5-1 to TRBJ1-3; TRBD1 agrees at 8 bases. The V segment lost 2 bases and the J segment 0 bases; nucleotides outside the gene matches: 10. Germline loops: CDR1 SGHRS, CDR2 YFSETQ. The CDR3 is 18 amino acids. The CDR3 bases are TGCGCCAGCAGCTTTGTTGCAGGGGGCGCCCACTCTGGAAACACCATATATTTT. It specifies CASSFVAGGAHSGNTIYF. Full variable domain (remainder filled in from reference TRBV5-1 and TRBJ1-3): KAGVTQTPRYLIKTRGQQVTLSCSPISGHRSVSWYQQTPGQGLQFLFEYFSETQRNKGNFPGRFSGRQFSNSRSEMNVSTLELGDSALYLCASSFVAGGAHSGNTIYFGEGSWLTVV.

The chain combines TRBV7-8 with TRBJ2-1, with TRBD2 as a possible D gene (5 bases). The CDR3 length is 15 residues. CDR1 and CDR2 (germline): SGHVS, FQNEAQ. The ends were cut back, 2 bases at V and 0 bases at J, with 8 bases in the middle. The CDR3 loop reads CASSLQRRSYNEQFF. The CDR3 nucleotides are TGTGCCAGCAGCTTACAGCGGCGCTCCTACAATGAGCAGTTCTTC.

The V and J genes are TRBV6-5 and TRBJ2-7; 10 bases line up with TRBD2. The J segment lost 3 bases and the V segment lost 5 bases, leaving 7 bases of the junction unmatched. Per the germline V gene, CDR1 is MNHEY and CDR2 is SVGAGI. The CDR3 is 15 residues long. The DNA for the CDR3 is TGTGCCAGCAGTACCGGACTAGCGGACGACTACGAGCAGTACTTC. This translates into CASSTGLADDYEQYF.

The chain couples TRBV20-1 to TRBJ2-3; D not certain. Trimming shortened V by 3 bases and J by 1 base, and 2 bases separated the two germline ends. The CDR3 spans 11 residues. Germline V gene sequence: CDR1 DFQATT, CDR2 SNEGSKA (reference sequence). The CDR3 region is CSASGTDTQYF. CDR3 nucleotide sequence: TGCAGTGCTAGCGGCACAGATACGCAGTATTTT.

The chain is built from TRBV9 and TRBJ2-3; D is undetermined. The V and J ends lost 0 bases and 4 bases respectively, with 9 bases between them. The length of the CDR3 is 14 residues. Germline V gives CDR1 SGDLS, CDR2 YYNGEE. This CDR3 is CASSVGMQADTQYF. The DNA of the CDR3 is TGTGCCAGCAGCGTAGGAATGCAGGCAGATACGCAGTATTTT. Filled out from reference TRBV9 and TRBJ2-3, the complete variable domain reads DSGVTQTPKHLITATGQRVTLRCSPRSGDLSVYWYQQSLDQGLQFLIQYYNGEERAKGNILERFSAQQFPDLHSELNLSSLELGDSALYFCASSVGMQADTQYFGPGTRLTVL.

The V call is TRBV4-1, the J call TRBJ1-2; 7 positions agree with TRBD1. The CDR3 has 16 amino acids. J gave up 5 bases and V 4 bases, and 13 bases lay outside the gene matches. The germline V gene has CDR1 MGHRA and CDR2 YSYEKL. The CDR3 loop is CASSRAAGGWEYGYTF. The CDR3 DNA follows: TGCGCCAGCAGCCGAGCCGCAGGGGGATGGGAGTATGGCTACACCTTC.